Sequencing of this TCR beta chain was carried out in a study of post-analysis software for immune sequencing data. Unique molecular identifiers had been added to the TCR beta cDNA libraries. T cells numbering about 0.85 to 11 million yielded cDNA molecules that totaled some 500,000. TCRdb called the PCR reads again in MiXCR, with one record for every CDR3 protein. This sample has roughly 570,000 distinct CDR3 sequences; approximately 31% occur once, and the top ten carry roughly 6%. Study results and caveats: Co-batched samples clustered tightly together by F measure. Higher frequency in patients than in controls was seen for roughly five TRBV segments, with TRBV5-6, TRBV5-1 and TRBV20-1 among them.

About this clonotype itself: Its specificity is not known.

The CDR3 contains 14 residues. V was shortened by 0 bases and J by 5 bases, with 11 bases between the two germline ends. Per the germline V gene, CDR1 is SGHRS and CDR2 is YFSETQ. The source material was blood. This receptor was identified in a girl aged 2 to 17 with multiple sclerosis. This rearrangement joins TRBV5-1 to TRBJ2-5, with D unclear. CDR3 in DNA: TGCGCCAGCAGCTTGGAGTCCGTGAGGGAGACCCAGTACTTC. It specifies CASSLESVRETQYF.